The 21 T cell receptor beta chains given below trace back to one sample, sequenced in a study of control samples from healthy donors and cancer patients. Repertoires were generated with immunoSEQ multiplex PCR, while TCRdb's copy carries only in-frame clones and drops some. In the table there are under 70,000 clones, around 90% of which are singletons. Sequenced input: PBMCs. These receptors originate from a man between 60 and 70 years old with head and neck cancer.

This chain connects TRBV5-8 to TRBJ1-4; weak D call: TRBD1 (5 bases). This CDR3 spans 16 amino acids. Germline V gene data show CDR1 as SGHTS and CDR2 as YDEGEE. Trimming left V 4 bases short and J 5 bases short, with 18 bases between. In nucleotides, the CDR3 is TGTGCCAGCAGCGCCGGACGGAGGGGTCAAAATGAAAAACTGTTTTTT. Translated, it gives CASSAGRRGQNEKLFF. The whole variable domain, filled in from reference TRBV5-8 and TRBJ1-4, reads EAGVTQSPTHLIKTRGQQATLRCSPISGHTSVYWYQQALGLGLQFLLWYDEGEERNRGNFPPRFSGRQFPNYSSELNVNALELEDSALYLCASSAGRRGQNEKLFFGSGTQLSVL.

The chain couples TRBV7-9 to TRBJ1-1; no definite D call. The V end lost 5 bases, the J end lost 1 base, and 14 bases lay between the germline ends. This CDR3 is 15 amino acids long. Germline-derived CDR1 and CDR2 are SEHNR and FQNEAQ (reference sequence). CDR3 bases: TGTGCCAGCAGCCCCGCCGCAGGAGGGAACACTGAAGCTTTCTTT. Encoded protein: CASSPAAGGNTEAFF.

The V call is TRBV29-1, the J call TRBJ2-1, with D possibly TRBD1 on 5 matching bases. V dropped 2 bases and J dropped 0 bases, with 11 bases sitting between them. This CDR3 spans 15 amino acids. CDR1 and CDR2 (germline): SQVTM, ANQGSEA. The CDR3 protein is CSVEMRQLSYNEQFF. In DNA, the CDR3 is TGCAGCGTTGAAATGAGACAGCTCTCCTACAATGAGCAGTTCTTC.

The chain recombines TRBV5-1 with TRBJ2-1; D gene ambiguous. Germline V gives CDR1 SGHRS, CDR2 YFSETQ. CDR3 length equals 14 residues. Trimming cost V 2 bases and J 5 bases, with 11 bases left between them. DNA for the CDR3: TGCGCCAGCAGCTTAAGTTTAACAAACAATGAGCAGTTCTTC. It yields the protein CASSLSLTNNEQFF.

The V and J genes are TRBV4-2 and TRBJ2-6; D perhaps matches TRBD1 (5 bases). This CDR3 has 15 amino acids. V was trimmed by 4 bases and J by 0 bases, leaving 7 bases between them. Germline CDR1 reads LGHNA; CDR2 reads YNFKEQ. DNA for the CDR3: TGTGCCAGCAGCCCTGACAGCTCTGGGGCCAACGTCCTGACTTTC. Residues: CASSPDSSGANVLTF.

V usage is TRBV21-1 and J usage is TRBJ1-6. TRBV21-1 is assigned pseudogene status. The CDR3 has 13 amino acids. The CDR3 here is CATRVRPNSPLHF. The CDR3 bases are TGTGCCACCCGGGTCCGCCCGAATTCACCCCTCCACTTT.

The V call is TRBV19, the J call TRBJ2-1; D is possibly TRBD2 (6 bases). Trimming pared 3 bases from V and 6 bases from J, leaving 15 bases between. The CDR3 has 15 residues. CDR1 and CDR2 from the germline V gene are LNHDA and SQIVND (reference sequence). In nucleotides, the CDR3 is TGTGCCAGTAGTATGTCCGTAGCGGAGAGCAATGAGCAGTTCTTC. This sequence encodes CASSMSVAESNEQFF.

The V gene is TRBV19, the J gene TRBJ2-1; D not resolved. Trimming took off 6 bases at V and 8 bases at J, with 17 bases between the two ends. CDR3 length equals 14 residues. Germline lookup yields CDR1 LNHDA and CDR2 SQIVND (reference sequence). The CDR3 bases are TGTGCCAGTAGACCCGGCGCAGTTTGGGATGAGCAGTTCTTC. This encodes CASRPGAVWDEQFF.

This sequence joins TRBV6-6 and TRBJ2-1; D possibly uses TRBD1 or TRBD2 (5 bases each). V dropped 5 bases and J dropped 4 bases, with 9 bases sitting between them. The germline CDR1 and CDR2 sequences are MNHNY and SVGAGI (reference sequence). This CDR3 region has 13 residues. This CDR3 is CASSRDGYNEQFF. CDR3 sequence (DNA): TGTGCCAGCAGTCGGGACGGTTACAATGAGCAGTTCTTC.

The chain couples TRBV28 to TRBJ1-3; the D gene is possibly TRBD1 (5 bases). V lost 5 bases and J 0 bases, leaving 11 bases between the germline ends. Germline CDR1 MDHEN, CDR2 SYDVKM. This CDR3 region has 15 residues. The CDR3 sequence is CASSEEGLSGNTIYF. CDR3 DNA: TGTGCCAGCAGTGAAGAGGGACTCTCTGGAAACACCATATATTTT.

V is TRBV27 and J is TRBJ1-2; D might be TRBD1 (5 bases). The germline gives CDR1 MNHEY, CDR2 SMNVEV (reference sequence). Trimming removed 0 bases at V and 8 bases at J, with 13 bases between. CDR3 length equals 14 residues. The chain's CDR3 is CASSLSSGDGGYTF. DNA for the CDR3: TGTGCCAGCAGTTTATCTTCTGGGGACGGGGGCTACACCTTC.

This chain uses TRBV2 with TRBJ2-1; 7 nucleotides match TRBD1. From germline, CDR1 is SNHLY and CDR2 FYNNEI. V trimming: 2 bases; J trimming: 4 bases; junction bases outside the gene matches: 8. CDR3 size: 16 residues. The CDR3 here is CASSERSRGIYNEQFF. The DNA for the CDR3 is TGTGCCAGCAGTGAACGAAGCAGGGGGATATACAATGAGCAGTTCTTC.

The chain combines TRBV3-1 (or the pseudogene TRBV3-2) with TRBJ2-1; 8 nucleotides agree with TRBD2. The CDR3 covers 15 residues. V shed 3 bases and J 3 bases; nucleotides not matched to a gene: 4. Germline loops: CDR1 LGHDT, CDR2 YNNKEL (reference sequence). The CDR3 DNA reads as TGTGCCAGCAGCCAGGGACTAGTATACTACAATGAGCAGTTCTTC. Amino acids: CASSQGLVYYNEQFF.

The CDR3 sequence: CASSVGASGGIYEQYF. As DNA, the CDR3 is TGTGCCAGCAGCGTAGGGGCTAGCGGGGGGATTTACGAGCAGTACTTC. The chain couples TRBV9 to TRBJ2-7, with 11 nucleotides matching TRBD2. The germline V gene encodes CDR1 SGDLS and CDR2 YYNGEE. The V gene end was trimmed by 0 bases and the J gene end by 4 bases; junction bases not matched to a gene: 6. CDR3 length: 16 amino acids. Supplemented by reference TRBV9 and TRBJ2-7, the full variable domain reads DSGVTQTPKHLITATGQRVTLRCSPRSGDLSVYWYQQSLDQGLQFLIQYYNGEERAKGNILERFSAQQFPDLHSELNLSSLELGDSALYFCASSVGASGGIYEQYFGPGTRLTVT.

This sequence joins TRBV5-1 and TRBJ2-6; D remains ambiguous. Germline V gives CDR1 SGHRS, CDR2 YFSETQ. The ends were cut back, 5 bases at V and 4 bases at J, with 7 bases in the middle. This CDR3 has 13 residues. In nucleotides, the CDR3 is TGCGCCAGCAGGGAGTCCGGGGCCAACGTCCTGACTTTC. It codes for CASRESGANVLTF.

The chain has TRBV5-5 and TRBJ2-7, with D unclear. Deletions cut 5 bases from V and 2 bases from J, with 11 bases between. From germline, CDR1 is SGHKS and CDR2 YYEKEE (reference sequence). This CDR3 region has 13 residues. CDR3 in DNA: TGTGCCAGCAGTTACGGACCTACCTACGAGCAGTACTTC. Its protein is CASSYGPTYEQYF.

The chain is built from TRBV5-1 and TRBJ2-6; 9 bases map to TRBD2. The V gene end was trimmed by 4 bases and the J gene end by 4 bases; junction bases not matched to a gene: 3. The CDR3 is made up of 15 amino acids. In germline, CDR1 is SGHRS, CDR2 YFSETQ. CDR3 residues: CASSDGTSGANVLTF. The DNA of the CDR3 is TGCGCCAGCAGCGATGGGACTAGCGGGGCCAACGTCCTGACTTTC.

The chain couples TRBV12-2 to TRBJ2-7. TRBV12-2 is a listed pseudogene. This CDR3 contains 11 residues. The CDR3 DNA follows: TGTGCAAGTCGCGCTAGGGTTGTGCAGTACTTC. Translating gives CASRARVVQYF.

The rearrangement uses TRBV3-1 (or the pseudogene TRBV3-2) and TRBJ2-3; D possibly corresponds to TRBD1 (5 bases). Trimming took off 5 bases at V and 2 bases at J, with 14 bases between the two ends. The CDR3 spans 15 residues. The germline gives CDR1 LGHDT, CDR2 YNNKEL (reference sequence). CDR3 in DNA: TGTGCCAGCAGCGAAAGTCAAGGGGTCACAGATACGCAGTATTTT. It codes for CASSESQGVTDTQYF.

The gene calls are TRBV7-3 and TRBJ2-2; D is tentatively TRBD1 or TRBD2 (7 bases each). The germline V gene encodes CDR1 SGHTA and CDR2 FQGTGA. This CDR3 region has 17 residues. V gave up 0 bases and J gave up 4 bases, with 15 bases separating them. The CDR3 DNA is TGTGCCAGCAGCTTAACGGGGGGGACAGTGATCACCGGGGAGCTGTTTTTT. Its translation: CASSLTGGTVITGELFF.

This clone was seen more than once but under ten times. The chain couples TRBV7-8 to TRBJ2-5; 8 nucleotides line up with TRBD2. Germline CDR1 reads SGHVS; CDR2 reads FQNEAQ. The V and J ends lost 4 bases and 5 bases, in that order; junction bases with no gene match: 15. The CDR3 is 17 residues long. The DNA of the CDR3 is TGTGCCAGCAGCTCGCCCCGGACGAGCGGGAGAAGGGAGACCCAGTACTTC. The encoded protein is CASSSPRTSGRRETQYF.